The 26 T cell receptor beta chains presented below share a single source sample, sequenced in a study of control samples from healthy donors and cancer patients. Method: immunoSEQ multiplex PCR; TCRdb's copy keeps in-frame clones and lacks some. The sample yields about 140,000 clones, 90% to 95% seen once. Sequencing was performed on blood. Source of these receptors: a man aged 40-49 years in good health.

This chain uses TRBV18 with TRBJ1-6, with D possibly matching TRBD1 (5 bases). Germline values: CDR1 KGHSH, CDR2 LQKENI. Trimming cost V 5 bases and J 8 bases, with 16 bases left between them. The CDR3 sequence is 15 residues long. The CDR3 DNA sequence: TGTGCCAGCTCAACCACGGATGGGGGGGATTCACCCCTCCACTTT. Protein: CASSTTDGGDSPLHF.

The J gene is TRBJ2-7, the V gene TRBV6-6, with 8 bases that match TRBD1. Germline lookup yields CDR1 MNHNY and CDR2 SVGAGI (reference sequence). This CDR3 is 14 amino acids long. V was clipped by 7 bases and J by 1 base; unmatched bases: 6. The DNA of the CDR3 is TGTGCCAGCACGGACAGGGTTGGGTCCTACGAGCAGTACTTC. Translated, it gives CASTDRVGSYEQYF.

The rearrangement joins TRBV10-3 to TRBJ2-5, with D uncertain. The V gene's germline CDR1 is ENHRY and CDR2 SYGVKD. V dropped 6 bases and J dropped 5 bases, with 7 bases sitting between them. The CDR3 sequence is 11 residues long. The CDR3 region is CAIRIAETQYF. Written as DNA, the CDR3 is TGTGCCATCAGGATCGCTGAGACCCAGTACTTC.

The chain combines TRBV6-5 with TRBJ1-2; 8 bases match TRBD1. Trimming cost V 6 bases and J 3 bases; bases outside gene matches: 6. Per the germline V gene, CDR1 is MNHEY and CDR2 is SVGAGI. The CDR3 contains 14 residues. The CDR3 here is CASSRDRQDYGYTF. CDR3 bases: TGTGCCAGCAGCCGGGACAGGCAAGACTATGGCTACACCTTC.

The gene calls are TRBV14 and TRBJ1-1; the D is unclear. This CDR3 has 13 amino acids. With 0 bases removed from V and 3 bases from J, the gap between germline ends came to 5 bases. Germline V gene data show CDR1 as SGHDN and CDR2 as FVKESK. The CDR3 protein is CASSQEYHTEAFF. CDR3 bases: TGTGCCAGCAGCCAAGAGTACCACACTGAAGCTTTCTTT.

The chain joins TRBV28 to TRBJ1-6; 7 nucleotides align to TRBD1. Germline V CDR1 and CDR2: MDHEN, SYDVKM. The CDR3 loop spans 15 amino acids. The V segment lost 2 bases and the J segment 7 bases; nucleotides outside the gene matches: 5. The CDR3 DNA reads TGTGCCAGCAGTTTAGTTTTACAGGGGAATTCACCCCTCCACTTT. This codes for CASSLVLQGNSPLHF.

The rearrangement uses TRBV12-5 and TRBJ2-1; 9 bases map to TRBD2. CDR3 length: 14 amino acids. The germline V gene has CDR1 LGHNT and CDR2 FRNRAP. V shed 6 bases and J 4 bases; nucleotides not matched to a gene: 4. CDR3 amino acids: CASGLGLAYNEQFF. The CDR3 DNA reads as TGTGCTAGTGGACTGGGACTAGCTTACAATGAGCAGTTCTTC.

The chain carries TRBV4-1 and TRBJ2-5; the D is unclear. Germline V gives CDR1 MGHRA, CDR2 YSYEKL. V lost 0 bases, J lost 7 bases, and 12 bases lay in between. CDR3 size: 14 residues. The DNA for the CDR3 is TGCGCCAGCAGCCAAGATCTGGGTTCGGTGACCCAGTACTTC. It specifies CASSQDLGSVTQYF.

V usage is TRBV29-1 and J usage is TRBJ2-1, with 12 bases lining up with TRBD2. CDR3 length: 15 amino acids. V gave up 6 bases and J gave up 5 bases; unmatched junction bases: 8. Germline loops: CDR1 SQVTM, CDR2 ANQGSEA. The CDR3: CSVDGTSGPNNEQFF. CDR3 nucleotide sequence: TGCAGCGTCGACGGGACTAGCGGGCCCAACAATGAGCAGTTCTTC.

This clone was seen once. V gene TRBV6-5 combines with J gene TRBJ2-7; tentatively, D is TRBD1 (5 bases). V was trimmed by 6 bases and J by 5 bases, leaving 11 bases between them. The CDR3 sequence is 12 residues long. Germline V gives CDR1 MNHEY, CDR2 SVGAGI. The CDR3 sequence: CASSLDRDEQYF. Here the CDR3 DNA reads TGTGCCAGCAGCCTCGACAGAGACGAGCAGTACTTC.

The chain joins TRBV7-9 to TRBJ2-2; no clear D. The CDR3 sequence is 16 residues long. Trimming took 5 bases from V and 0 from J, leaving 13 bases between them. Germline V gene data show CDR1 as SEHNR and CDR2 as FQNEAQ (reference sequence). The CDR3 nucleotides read TGTGCCAGCAGCCCAATCGCCGGGTCGAACACCGGGGAGCTGTTTTTT. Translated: CASSPIAGSNTGELFF.

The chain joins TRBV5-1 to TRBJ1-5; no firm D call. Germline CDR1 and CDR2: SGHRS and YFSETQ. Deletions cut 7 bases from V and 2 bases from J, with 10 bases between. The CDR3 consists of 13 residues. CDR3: CASLGSGNQPQHF. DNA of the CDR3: TGCGCCAGCTTAGGGTCAGGCAATCAGCCCCAGCATTTT.

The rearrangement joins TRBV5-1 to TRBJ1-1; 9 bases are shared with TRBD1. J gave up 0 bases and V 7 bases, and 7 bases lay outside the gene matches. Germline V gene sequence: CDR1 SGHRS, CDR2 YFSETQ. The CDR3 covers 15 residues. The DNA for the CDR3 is TGCGCCAGCCGGACAGGGGCCACCCTGAACACTGAAGCTTTCTTT. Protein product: CASRTGATLNTEAFF.

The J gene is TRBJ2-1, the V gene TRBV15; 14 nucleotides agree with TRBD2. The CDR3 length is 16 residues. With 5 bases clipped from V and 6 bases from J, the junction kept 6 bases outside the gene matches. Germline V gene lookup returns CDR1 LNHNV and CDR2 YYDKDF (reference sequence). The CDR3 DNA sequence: TGTGCCACCAGCCGCCGACTAGCGGGAGGGTTCAATGAGCAGTTCTTC. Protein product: CATSRRLAGGFNEQFF.

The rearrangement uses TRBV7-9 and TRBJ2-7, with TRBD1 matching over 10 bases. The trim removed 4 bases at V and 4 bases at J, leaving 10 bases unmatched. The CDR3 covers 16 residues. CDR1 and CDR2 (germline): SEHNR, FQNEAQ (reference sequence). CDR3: CASSSGRDRGLYEQYF. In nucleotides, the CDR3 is TGTGCCAGCAGCTCAGGGCGGGACAGGGGACTATACGAGCAGTACTTC.

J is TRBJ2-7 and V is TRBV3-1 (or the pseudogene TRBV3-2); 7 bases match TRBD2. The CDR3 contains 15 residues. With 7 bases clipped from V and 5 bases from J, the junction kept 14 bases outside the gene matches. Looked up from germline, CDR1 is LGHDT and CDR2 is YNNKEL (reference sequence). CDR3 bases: TGTGCCAGCACGTCCGGCGGGAGAGCCTGGGACGAGCAGTACTTC. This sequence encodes CASTSGGRAWDEQYF.

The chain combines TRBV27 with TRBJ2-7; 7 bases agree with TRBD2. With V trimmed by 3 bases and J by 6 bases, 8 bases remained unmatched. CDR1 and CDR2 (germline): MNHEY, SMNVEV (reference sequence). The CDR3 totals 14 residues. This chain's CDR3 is CASSLRREGGEQYF. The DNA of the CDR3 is TGTGCCAGCAGTTTGCGCAGGGAGGGTGGCGAGCAGTACTTC.

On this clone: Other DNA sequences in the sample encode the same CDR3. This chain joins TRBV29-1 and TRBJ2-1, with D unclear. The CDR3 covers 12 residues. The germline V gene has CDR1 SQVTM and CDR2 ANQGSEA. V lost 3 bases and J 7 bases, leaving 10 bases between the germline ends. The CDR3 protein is CSVEGLGNEQFF. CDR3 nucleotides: TGCAGCGTTGAGGGTTTGGGTAATGAGCAGTTCTTC.

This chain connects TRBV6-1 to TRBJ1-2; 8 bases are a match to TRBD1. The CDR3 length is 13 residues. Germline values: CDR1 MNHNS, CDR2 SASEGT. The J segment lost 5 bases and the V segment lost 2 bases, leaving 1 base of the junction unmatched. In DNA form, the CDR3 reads TGTGCCAGCAGTGAACAGGGGGCGTATGGCTACACCTTC. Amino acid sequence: CASSEQGAYGYTF.

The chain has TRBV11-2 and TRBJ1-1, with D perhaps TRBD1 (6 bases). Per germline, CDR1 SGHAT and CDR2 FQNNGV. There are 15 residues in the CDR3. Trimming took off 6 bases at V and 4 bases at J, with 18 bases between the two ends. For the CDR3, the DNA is TGTGCCAGCAGACCGATACAGGGTCGAAGCACTGAAGCTTTCTTT. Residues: CASRPIQGRSTEAFF.

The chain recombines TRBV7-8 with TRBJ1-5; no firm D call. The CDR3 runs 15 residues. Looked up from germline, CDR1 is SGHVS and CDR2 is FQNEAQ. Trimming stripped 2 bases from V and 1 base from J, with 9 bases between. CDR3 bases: TGTGCCAGCAGCTTAAATCGTAGGAGCAATCAGCCCCAGCATTTT. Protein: CASSLNRRSNQPQHF.

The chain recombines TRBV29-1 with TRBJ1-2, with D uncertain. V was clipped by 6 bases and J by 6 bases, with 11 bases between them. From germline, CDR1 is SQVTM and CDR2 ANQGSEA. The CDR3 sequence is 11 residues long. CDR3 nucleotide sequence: TGCAGCGTCCCCGGGTTCGATGGCTACACCTTC. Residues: CSVPGFDGYTF. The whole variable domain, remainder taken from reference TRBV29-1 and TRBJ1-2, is SAVISQKPSRDICQRGTSLTIQCQVDSQVTMMFWYRQQPGQSLTLIATANQGSEATYESGFVIDKFPISRPNLTFSTLTVSNMSPEDSSIYLCSVPGFDGYTFGSGTRLTVV.

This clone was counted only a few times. The CDR3 nucleotides read TGTGCCAGTAGTATAAGTGGAAATAGCAATCAGCCCCAGCATTTT. Translating gives CASSISGNSNQPQHF. The chain links TRBV19 to TRBJ1-5; D is ambiguous. Trimming took off 2 bases at V and 0 bases at J, with 8 bases between the two ends. CDR3 length: 15 residues. Germline CDR1 and CDR2: LNHDA and SQIVND (reference sequence).

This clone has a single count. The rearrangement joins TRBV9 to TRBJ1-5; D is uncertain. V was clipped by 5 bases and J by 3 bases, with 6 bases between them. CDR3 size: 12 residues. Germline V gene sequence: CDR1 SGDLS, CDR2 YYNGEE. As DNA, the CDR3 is TGTGCCAGCAGTCCAACCAATCAGCCCCAGCATTTT. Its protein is CASSPTNQPQHF.

This CDR3 is CASSLPGQGAGDTQYF. CDR3 nucleotide sequence: TGCGCCAGCAGCTTACCGGGACAGGGGGCTGGAGATACGCAGTATTTT. The chain couples TRBV5-1 to TRBJ2-3; 12 bases are shared with TRBD1. CDR1 is SGHRS and CDR2 is YFSETQ in the germline V gene. The CDR3 has 16 residues. V lost 2 bases and J lost 5; bases outside the gene matches: 6.

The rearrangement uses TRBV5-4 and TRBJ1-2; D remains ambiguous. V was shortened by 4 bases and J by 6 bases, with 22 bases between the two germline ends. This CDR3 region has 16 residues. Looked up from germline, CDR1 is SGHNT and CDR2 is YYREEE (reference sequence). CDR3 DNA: TGTGCCAGCAGCCCAGGCCTATACACAAGAGTGGATGGCTACACCTTC. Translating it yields CASSPGLYTRVDGYTF.